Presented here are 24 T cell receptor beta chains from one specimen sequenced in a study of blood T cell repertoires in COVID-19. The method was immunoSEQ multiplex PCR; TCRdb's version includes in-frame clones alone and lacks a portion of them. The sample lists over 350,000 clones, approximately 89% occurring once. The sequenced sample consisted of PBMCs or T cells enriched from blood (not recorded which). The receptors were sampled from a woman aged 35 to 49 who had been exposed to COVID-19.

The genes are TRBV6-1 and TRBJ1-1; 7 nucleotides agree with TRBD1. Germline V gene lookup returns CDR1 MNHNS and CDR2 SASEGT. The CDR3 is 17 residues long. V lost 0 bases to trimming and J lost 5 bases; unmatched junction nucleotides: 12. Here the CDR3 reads CASSEARARGVRTEAFF. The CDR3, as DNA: TGTGCCAGCAGTGAAGCGCGAGCCAGGGGGGTAAGGACTGAAGCTTTCTTT.

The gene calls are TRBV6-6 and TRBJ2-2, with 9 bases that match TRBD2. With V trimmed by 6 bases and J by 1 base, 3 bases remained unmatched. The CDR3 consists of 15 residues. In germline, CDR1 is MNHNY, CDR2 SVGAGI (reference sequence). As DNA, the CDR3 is TGTGCCAGCAGGCTGACTAGCGGGAACACCGGGGAGCTGTTTTTT. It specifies CASRLTSGNTGELFF.

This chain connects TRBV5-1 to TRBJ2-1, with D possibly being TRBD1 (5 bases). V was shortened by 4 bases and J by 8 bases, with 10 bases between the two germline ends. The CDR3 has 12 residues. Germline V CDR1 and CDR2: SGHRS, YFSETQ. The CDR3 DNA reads TGCGCCAGCAGCAGGGGCCTAGATGAGCAGTTCTTC. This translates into CASSRGLDEQFF.

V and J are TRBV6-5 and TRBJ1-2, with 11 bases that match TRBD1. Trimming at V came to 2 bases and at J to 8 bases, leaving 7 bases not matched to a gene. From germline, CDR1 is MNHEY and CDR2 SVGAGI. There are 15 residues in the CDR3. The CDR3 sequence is CASSYTQDRGRGYTF. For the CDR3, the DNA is TGTGCCAGCAGTTACACCCAGGACAGGGGGCGCGGCTACACCTTC.

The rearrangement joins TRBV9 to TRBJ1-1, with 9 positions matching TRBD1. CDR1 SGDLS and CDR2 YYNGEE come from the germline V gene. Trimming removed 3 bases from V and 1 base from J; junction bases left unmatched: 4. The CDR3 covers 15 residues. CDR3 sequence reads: CASSAGQGTNTEAFF. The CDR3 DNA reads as TGTGCCAGCAGCGCAGGACAGGGGACGAACACTGAAGCTTTCTTT.

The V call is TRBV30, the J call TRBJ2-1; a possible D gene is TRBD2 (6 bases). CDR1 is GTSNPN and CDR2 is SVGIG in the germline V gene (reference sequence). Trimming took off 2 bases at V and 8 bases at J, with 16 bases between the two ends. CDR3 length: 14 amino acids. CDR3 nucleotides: TGTGCCTGGAGTAGGAACGGGAGAGGTGATGAGCAGTTCTTC. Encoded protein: CAWSRNGRGDEQFF. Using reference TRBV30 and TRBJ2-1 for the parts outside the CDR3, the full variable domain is SQTIHQWPATLVQPVGSPLSLECTVEGTSNPNLYWYRQAAGRGLQLLFYSVGIGQISSEVPQNLSASRPQDRQFILSSKKLLLSDSGFYLCAWSRNGRGDEQFFGPGTRLTVL.

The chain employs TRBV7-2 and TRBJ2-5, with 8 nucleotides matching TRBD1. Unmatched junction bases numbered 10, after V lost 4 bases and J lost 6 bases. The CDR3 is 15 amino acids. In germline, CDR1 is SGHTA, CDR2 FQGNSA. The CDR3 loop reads CASSSGQGNLQTQYF. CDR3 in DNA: TGTGCCAGCAGCTCAGGACAGGGTAACCTCCAGACCCAGTACTTC.

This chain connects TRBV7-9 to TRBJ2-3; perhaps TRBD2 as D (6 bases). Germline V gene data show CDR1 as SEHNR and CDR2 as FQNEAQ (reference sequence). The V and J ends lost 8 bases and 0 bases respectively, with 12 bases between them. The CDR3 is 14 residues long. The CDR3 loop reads CASWRAGSTDTQYF. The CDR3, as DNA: TGTGCCAGCTGGCGAGCGGGTAGCACAGATACGCAGTATTTT.

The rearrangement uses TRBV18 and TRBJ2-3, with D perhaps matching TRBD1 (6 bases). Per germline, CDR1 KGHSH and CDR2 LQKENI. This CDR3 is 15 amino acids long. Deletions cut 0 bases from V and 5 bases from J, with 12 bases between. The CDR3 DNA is TGTGCCAGCTCACCACCTGGGACAACAGGAGATACGCAGTATTTT. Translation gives CASSPPGTTGDTQYF.

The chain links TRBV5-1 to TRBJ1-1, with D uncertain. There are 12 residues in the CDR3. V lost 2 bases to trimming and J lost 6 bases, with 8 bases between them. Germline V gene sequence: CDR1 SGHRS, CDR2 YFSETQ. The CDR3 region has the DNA TGCGCCAGCAGCTTTGACGGGTCTGAAGCTTTCTTT. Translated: CASSFDGSEAFF.

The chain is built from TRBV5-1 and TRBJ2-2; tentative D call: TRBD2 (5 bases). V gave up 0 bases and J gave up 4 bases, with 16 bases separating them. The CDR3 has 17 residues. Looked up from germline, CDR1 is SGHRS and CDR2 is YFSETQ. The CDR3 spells CASSLAWPSGLTGELFF. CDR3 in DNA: TGCGCCAGCAGCTTGGCGTGGCCAAGCGGTCTCACCGGGGAGCTGTTTTTT.

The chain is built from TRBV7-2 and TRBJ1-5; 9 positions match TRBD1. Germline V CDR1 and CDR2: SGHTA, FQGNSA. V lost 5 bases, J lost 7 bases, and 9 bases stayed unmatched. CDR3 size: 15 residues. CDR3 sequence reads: CASSLTQGARQPQHF. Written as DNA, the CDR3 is TGTGCCAGCAGCCTAACACAGGGGGCGAGGCAGCCCCAGCATTTT.

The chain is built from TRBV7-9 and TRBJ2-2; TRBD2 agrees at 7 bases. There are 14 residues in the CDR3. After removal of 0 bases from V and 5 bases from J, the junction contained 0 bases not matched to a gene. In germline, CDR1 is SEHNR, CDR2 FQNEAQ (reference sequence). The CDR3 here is CASSLAGGTGELFF. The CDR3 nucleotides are TGTGCCAGCAGCTTAGCGGGAGGGACCGGGGAGCTGTTTTTT. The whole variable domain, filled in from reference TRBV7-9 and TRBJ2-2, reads DTGVSQNPRHKITKRGQNVTFRCDPISEHNRLYWYRQTLGQGPEFLTYFQNEAQLEKSRLLSDRFSAERPKGSFSTLEIQRTEQGDSAMYLCASSLAGGTGELFFGEGSRLTVL.

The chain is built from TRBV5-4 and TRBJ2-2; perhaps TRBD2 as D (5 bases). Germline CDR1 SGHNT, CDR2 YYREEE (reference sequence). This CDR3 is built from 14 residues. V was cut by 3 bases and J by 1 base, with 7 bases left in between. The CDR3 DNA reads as TGTGCCAGCAGCTGGGAGAGGAACACCGGGGAGCTGTTTTTT. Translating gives CASSWERNTGELFF.

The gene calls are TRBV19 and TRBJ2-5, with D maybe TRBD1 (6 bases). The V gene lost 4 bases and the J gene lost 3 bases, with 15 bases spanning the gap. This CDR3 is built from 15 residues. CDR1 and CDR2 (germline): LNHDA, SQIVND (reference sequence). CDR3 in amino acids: CASSTGTRPKETQYF. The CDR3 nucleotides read TGTGCCAGTAGTACCGGGACAAGGCCAAAAGAGACCCAGTACTTC.

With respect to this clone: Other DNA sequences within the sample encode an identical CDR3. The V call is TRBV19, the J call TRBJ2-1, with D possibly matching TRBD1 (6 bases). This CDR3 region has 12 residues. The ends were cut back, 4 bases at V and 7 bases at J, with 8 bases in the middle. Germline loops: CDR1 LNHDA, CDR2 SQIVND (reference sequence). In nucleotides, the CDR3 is TGTGCCAGTAGTACCAGGGGAAATGAGCAGTTCTTC. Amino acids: CASSTRGNEQFF.

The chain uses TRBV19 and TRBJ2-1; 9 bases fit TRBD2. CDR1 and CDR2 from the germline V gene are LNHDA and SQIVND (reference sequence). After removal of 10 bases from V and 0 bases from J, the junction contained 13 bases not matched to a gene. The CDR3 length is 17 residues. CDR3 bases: TGTGCCACCGATAGGGCTAGCGGGAAGAGCTCCTACAATGAGCAGTTCTTC. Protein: CATDRASGKSSYNEQFF.

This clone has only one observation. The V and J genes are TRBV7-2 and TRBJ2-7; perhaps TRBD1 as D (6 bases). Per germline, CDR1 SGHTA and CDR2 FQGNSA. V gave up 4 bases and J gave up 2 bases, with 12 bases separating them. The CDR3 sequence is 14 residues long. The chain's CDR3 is CASSSGRGPYEQYF. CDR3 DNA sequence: TGTGCCAGCAGCTCTGGCAGGGGCCCCTACGAGCAGTACTTC. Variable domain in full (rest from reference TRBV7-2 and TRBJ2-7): GAGVSQSPSNKVTEKGKDVELRCDPISGHTALYWYRQSLGQGLEFLIYFQGNSAPDKSGLPSDRFSAERTGGSVSTLTIQRTQQEDSAVYLCASSSGRGPYEQYFGPGTRLTVT.

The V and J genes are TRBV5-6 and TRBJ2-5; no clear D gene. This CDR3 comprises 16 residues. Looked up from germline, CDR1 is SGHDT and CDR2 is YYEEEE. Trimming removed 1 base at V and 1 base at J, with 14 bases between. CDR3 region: CASSLSRLSGQETQYF. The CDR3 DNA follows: TGTGCCAGCAGCTTGTCCCGGCTGTCGGGCCAAGAGACCCAGTACTTC.

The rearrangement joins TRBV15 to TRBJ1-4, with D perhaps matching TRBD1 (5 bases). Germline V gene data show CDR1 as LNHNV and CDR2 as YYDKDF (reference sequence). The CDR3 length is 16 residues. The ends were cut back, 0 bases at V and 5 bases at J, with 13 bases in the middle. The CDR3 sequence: CATSRDLGEVNEKLFF. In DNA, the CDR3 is TGTGCCACCAGCAGAGATCTGGGGGAGGTGAATGAAAAACTGTTTTTT. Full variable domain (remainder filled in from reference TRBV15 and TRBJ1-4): DAMVIQNPRYQVTQFGKPVTLSCSQTLNHNVMYWYQQKSSQAPKLLFHYYDKDFNNEADTPDNFQSRRPNTSFCFLDIRSPGLGDTAMYLCATSRDLGEVNEKLFFGSGTQLSVL.

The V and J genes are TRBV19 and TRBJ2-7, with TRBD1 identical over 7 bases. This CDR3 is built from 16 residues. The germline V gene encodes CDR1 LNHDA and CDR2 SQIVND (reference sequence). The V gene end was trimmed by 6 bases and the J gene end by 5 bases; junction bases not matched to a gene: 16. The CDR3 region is CASSALTGRMKNEQYF. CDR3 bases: TGTGCCAGTAGCGCCTTGACAGGGCGGATGAAGAACGAGCAGTACTTC. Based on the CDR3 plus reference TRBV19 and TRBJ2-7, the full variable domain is DGGITQSPKYLFRKEGQNVTLSCEQNLNHDAMYWYRQDPGQGLRLIYYSQIVNDFQKGDIAEGYSVSREKKESFPLTVTSAQKNPTAFYLCASSALTGRMKNEQYFGPGTRLTVT.

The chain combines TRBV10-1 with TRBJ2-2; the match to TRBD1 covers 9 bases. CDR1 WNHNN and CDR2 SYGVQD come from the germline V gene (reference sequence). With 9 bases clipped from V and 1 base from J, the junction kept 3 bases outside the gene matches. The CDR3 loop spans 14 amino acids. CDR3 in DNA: TGCGCCAGTTCGACAGGGGGGAACACCGGGGAGCTGTTTTTT. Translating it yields CASSTGGNTGELFF.

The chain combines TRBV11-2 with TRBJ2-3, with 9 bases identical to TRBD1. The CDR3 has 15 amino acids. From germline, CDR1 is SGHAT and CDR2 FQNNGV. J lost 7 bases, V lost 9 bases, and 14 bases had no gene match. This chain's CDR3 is CASSTGQGGPYTQYF. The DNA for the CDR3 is TGTGCCAGTAGCACGGGACAGGGAGGCCCATATACGCAGTATTTT.

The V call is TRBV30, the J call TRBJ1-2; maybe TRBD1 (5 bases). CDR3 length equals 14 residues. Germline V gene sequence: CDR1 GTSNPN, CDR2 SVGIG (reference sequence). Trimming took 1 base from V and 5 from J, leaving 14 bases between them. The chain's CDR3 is CAWSGPGQGYGYTF. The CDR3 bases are TGTGCCTGGAGTGGGCCTGGGCAGGGATATGGCTACACCTTC.